Shown below are 31 T cell receptor beta chains from a single sample sequenced in a study of T cell responses to AZD1222 COVID-19 vaccine. Sequenced by immunoSEQ multiplex PCR; TCRdb stores in-frame clones only, minus some. Of around 25,000 clones in the sample, around 87% were seen once. The sample in question was peripheral blood, obtained 28 days after the second AZD1222 dose. Every receptor here comes from an adult who received the AZD1222 COVID-19 vaccine.

V usage is TRBV11-1 and J usage is TRBJ2-5, with a weak D call TRBD1 (5 bases). Germline V gives CDR1 SGHAT, CDR2 FQDESV (reference sequence). This CDR3 has 13 amino acids. V was pared by 7 bases and J by 5 bases, with 14 bases between. The CDR3 coding sequence is TGTGCCAGCACCAAAGGGGCTCAGGAGACCCAGTACTTC. Amino acid sequence: CASTKGAQETQYF.

The chain recombines TRBV19 with TRBJ2-7, with D possibly TRBD1 on 5 matching bases. Trimming shortened V by 5 bases and J by 4 bases, and 12 bases separated the two germline ends. There are 13 residues in the CDR3. Germline loops: CDR1 LNHDA, CDR2 SQIVND (reference sequence). CDR3 region: CASSGSRVYEQYF. In DNA form, the CDR3 reads TGTGCCAGTAGTGGATCCAGGGTTTACGAGCAGTACTTC.

This clone is a singleton in its sample. The V and J genes are TRBV5-1 and TRBJ1-1, with TRBD1 matching 11 bases. The CDR3 runs to 16 residues. Unmatched junction bases numbered 8, after V lost 4 bases and J lost 3 bases. Germline assignment: CDR1 SGHRS and CDR2 YFSETQ. CDR3 residues: CASSRLPGQGDTEAFF. The DNA for the CDR3 is TGCGCCAGCAGCAGACTGCCGGGACAGGGGGACACTGAAGCTTTCTTT.

The rearrangement uses TRBV5-1 and TRBJ2-7, with D perhaps TRBD1 (6 bases). Deletions cut 0 bases from V and 0 bases from J, with 7 bases between. Germline CDR1 and CDR2: SGHRS and YFSETQ. This CDR3 is built from 14 residues. As DNA, the CDR3 is TGCGCCAGCAGCTTGGACAGGGTCTCCTACGAGCAGTACTTC. Amino acids: CASSLDRVSYEQYF.

This sequence joins TRBV30 and TRBJ2-1; D is uncertain. CDR3 size: 11 residues. Trimming left V 2 bases short and J 8 bases short, with 7 bases between. Germline V gene data show CDR1 as GTSNPN and CDR2 as SVGIG (reference sequence). CDR3 in DNA: TGTGCCTGGAGTTTTAGGTATGAGCAGTTCTTC. This codes for CAWSFRYEQFF.

The chain is built from TRBV19 and TRBJ1-5; 7 bases fit TRBD1. The germline V gene encodes CDR1 LNHDA and CDR2 SQIVND (reference sequence). The CDR3 has 13 amino acids. V was clipped by 11 bases and J by 3 bases; unmatched bases: 7. CDR3 sequence (DNA): TGTGCCTGCACAGGGGCCTACAATCAGCCCCAGCATTTT. Its translation is CACTGAYNQPQHF.

The chain combines TRBV9 with TRBJ2-3, with a weak D call TRBD2 (7 bases). Germline CDR1 and CDR2: SGDLS and YYNGEE. The CDR3 is 15 amino acids. V dropped 0 bases and J dropped 3 bases, with 11 bases sitting between them. DNA of the CDR3: TGTGCCAGCAGCGTAGCGGAGGGGGGGACAGATACGCAGTATTTT. Its protein is CASSVAEGGTDTQYF.

The chain has TRBV19 and TRBJ2-7, with D possibly TRBD1 on 5 matching bases. Germline CDR1 is LNHDA and CDR2 is SQIVND (reference sequence). The V end lost 5 bases, the J end lost 2 bases, and 13 bases lay between the germline ends. The CDR3 is 14 amino acids. The CDR3 here is CASSVARQTYEQYF. The DNA of the CDR3 is TGTGCCAGTAGTGTGGCAAGACAGACCTACGAGCAGTACTTC.

This chain uses TRBV9 with TRBJ2-3, with 10 nucleotides matching TRBD2. Trimming removed 3 bases from V and 2 bases from J; junction bases left unmatched: 6. Germline CDR1 and CDR2: SGDLS and YYNGEE. This CDR3 spans 16 amino acids. CDR3 sequence (DNA): TGTGCCAGCAGCGAAGCGGGAGGGCCTCACACAGATACGCAGTATTTT. Translation gives CASSEAGGPHTDTQYF.

This chain connects TRBV28 to TRBJ2-7; 9 nucleotides match TRBD2. V gave up 6 bases and J gave up 7 bases; unmatched junction bases: 10. CDR1 MDHEN and CDR2 SYDVKM come from the germline V gene. The CDR3 runs to 14 residues. CDR3 in DNA: TGTGCCAGCAGGCTGGCGGGAGGGGGCTGGGAGCAGTACTTC. It specifies CASRLAGGGWEQYF. The full variable domain, in which reference TRBV28 and TRBJ2-7 provide the parts outside the CDR3, is DVKVTQSSRYLVKRTGEKVFLECVQDMDHENMFWYRQDPGLGLRLIYFSYDVKMKEKGDIPEGYSVSREKKERFSLILESASTNQTSMYLCASRLAGGGWEQYFGPGTRLTVT.

V is TRBV7-2 and J is TRBJ1-2; TRBD1 is a possible D gene (6 bases). The V end was cut by 5 bases, the J end by 4 bases, with 20 bases between. This CDR3 region has 16 residues. Germline V lookup: CDR1 SGHTA, CDR2 FQGNSA. DNA for the CDR3: TGTGCCAGCAGCCCAGGTGGGGGCCTGGCCTTCTATGGCTACACCTTC. Translation: CASSPGGGLAFYGYTF. Full variable domain (remainder filled in from reference TRBV7-2 and TRBJ1-2): GAGVSQSPSNKVTEKGKDVELRCDPISGHTALYWYRQSLGQGLEFLIYFQGNSAPDKSGLPSDRFSAERTGGSVSTLTIQRTQQEDSAVYLCASSPGGGLAFYGYTFGSGTRLTVV.

The rearrangement uses TRBV12-3 or TRBV12-4 and TRBJ2-5; tentatively, D is TRBD2 (5 bases). V lost 4 bases to trimming and J lost 7 bases, with 13 bases between them. This CDR3 region has 13 residues. The CDR3, as DNA: TGTGCCAGCAGTTCCGTCCCCCGGGGGACCCAGTACTTC. Encoded protein: CASSSVPRGTQYF.

The chain recombines TRBV6-1 with TRBJ1-3; unclear D gene. Trimming took off 2 bases at V and 0 bases at J, with 5 bases between the two ends. The CDR3 sequence is 14 residues long. Per germline, CDR1 MNHNS and CDR2 SASEGT. The CDR3 sequence is CASSERSSGNTIYF. The CDR3 DNA reads TGTGCCAGCAGTGAACGGAGCTCTGGAAACACCATATATTTT.

The chain uses TRBV19 and TRBJ2-1; 16 bases fit TRBD2. Looked up from germline, CDR1 is LNHDA and CDR2 is SQIVND (reference sequence). Germline trimming cut 6 bases from V and 4 bases from J; bases unmatched to any gene: 9. This CDR3 is 18 amino acids long. The CDR3 protein is CASSTGTSGRVGYNEQFF. The CDR3 DNA follows: TGTGCCAGTAGCACCGGGACTAGCGGGAGGGTGGGTTACAATGAGCAGTTCTTC.

This chain's CDR3 is CASIPGISGNTIYF. In DNA, the CDR3 is TGTGCCAGCATTCCAGGGATTTCCGGAAACACCATATATTTT. This chain links TRBV7-2 with TRBJ1-3; D might be TRBD1 (5 bases). With 7 bases removed from V and 4 bases from J, the gap between germline ends came to 14 bases. In germline, CDR1 is SGHTA, CDR2 FQGNSA. This CDR3 has 14 residues.

The V and J genes are TRBV18 and TRBJ1-3; D uncertain. Trimming stripped 2 bases from V and 0 bases from J, with 11 bases between. The CDR3 runs 16 residues. Germline V gene data show CDR1 as KGHSH and CDR2 as LQKENI. The DNA of the CDR3 is TGTGCCAGCTCACCAATTGAGTTGGGCTCTGGAAACACCATATATTTT. Protein: CASSPIELGSGNTIYF.

This clone was seen a single time. The genes are TRBV6-5 and TRBJ1-2, with TRBD1 matching over 8 bases. With 5 bases clipped from V and 4 bases from J, the junction kept 6 bases outside the gene matches. The germline V gene encodes CDR1 MNHEY and CDR2 SVGAGI. The CDR3 loop spans 14 amino acids. The CDR3 nucleotides are TGTGCCAGCAGTAACACAGGGGGTTTCTATGGCTACACCTTC. Its translation is CASSNTGGFYGYTF.

The J gene is TRBJ2-7, the V gene TRBV7-9; 9 bases match TRBD1. The CDR3 extends over 16 amino acids. Trimming removed 5 bases from V and 0 bases from J; junction bases left unmatched: 8. Germline CDR1 reads SEHNR; CDR2 reads FQNEAQ (reference sequence). The CDR3 reads CASSPGQGRNSYEQYF. The CDR3 DNA reads TGTGCCAGCAGCCCCGGACAGGGGCGTAACTCCTACGAGCAGTACTTC.

The chain employs TRBV27 and TRBJ2-2, with no clear D. Germline loops: CDR1 MNHEY, CDR2 SMNVEV (reference sequence). The CDR3 length is 13 residues. V was trimmed by 3 bases and J by 1 base, leaving 3 bases between them. The CDR3 reads CASSLKNTGELFF. The CDR3 DNA follows: TGTGCCAGCAGTTTGAAGAACACCGGGGAGCTGTTTTTT.

The chain is built from TRBV2 and TRBJ2-5; 10 bases are shared with TRBD1. J gave up 5 bases and V 7 bases, and 1 base lay outside the gene matches. This CDR3 is 12 amino acids long. CDR1 SNHLY and CDR2 FYNNEI come from the germline V gene. The CDR3 here is CASTGQGETQYF. CDR3 nucleotides: TGTGCCAGCACGGGACAGGGGGAGACCCAGTACTTC. Using reference TRBV2 and TRBJ2-5 for the parts outside the CDR3, the full variable domain is EPEVTQTPSHQVTQMGQEVILRCVPISNHLYFYWYRQILGQKVEFLVSFYNNEISEKSEIFDDQFSVERPDGSNFTLKIRSTKLEDSAMYFCASTGQGETQYFGPGTRLLVL.

This chain uses TRBV4-1 with TRBJ2-7, with 7 nucleotides matching TRBD2. V trimming: 1 base; J trimming: 3 bases; junction bases outside the gene matches: 6. Per germline, CDR1 MGHRA and CDR2 YSYEKL. This CDR3 region has 15 residues. The CDR3 loop is CASSQGSGADYEQYF. The CDR3 nucleotides read TGCGCCAGCAGCCAAGGGAGCGGGGCTGACTACGAGCAGTACTTC.

V is TRBV7-2 and J is TRBJ1-6; D may be TRBD1 (6 bases). Germline V gene data show CDR1 as SGHTA and CDR2 as FQGNSA. This CDR3 contains 16 residues. V shed 1 base and J shed 7 bases, with 14 bases lying between them. The CDR3 region is CASSLVHPGDNSPLHF. DNA of the CDR3: TGTGCCAGCAGCTTAGTTCATCCAGGGGACAATTCACCCCTCCACTTT.

The V call is TRBV1, the J call TRBJ1-5; the table gives TRBD1 as D, unverified against the DNA. TRBV1 is described as a pseudogene. There are 12 residues in the CDR3. The CDR3 DNA follows: TGCACCAGCAGCGGGGCCCCAAGGCCCCAGCATTTT. Amino acid sequence: CTSSGAPRPQHF.

This sequence joins TRBV29-1 and TRBJ1-2; 7 bases agree with TRBD1. The J segment lost 4 bases and the V segment lost 4 bases, leaving 6 bases of the junction unmatched. This CDR3 is built from 13 residues. Germline V gene lookup returns CDR1 SQVTM and CDR2 ANQGSEA. The CDR3 loop reads CSVGETGRYGYTF. CDR3 DNA: TGCAGCGTTGGGGAGACAGGGCGCTATGGCTACACCTTC.

The rearrangement joins TRBV2 to TRBJ1-2; TRBD1 might be the D (6 bases). Germline CDR1 and CDR2: SNHLY and FYNNEI. V lost 2 bases and J lost 7, with 14 bases in between. The CDR3 spans 14 residues. This chain's CDR3 is CASSERRGALGYTF. CDR3 bases: TGTGCCAGCAGTGAAAGGCGGGGGGCCCTTGGCTACACCTTC.

The CDR3 is CASSIRDRRSYEQYF. Written as DNA, the CDR3 is TGTGCCAGCAGCATCCGGGACAGGCGGTCCTACGAGCAGTACTTC. The rearrangement uses TRBV9 and TRBJ2-7, with 8 nucleotides matching TRBD1. Trimming cost V 4 bases and J 1 base; bases outside gene matches: 7. The CDR3 extends over 15 amino acids. Germline CDR1 is SGDLS and CDR2 is YYNGEE.

The count of this clone is one. The chain uses TRBV5-4 and TRBJ2-5; D not certain. There are 15 residues in the CDR3. From germline, CDR1 is SGHNT and CDR2 YYREEE (reference sequence). V was trimmed by 4 bases and J by 4 bases, leaving 17 bases between them. CDR3 residues: CASSPDLADRETQYF. The CDR3 DNA follows: TGTGCCAGCAGCCCGGACCTGGCAGATAGAGAGACCCAGTACTTC.

CDR3 coding DNA: TGTGCCAGCAGAGCGGGACTAGCAACCTTCGGGGAGCTGTTTTTT. Its translation: CASRAGLATFGELFF. This sequence joins TRBV6-5 and TRBJ2-2, with 9 bases that match TRBD2. V shed 6 bases, J shed 7 bases, and the junction held 9 bases outside the gene matches. Germline V gene sequence: CDR1 MNHEY, CDR2 SVGAGI. This CDR3 has 15 amino acids.

V and J are TRBV7-9 and TRBJ2-3; 11 nucleotides align to TRBD2. There are 16 residues in the CDR3. After removal of 2 bases from V and 7 bases from J, the junction contained 8 bases not matched to a gene. Germline V gives CDR1 SEHNR, CDR2 FQNEAQ (reference sequence). CDR3 DNA: TGTGCCAGCAGCTTACAGGGACTAGCGGTAATAAATACGCAGTATTTT. As protein: CASSLQGLAVINTQYF.

This rearrangement joins TRBV12-3 or TRBV12-4 to TRBJ1-2; no clear D gene. This CDR3 is built from 13 residues. Deletions cut 1 base from V and 3 bases from J, with 6 bases between. Here the CDR3 DNA reads TGTGCCAGCAGTTTAGTAACAGACTATGGCTACACCTTC. It is translated as CASSLVTDYGYTF.

V usage is TRBV19 and J usage is TRBJ1-1; 7 bases fit TRBD1. V gave up 6 bases and J gave up 0 bases; unmatched junction bases: 13. CDR3 length: 17 amino acids. CDR1 and CDR2 (germline): LNHDA, SQIVND (reference sequence). The CDR3 nucleotides are TGTGCCAGTAGATGGAGCGGCAGGGGGTTCATGAACACTGAAGCTTTCTTT. Amino acids: CASRWSGRGFMNTEAFF.